This entry concerns a single T cell receptor (beta chain). As yet, its antigen is unknown. These data are taken from a study of shared clonotypes between healthy human individuals. Study results and limitations: All-four-donor shared clonotypes had higher generation probabilities than non-shared clonotypes did.

The CDR3 covers 14 residues. V was clipped by 3 bases and J by 7 bases, with 13 bases between them. Germline-derived CDR1 and CDR2 are SGDLS and YYNGEE. Sequencing was performed with immunoSEQ multiplex PCR; in TCRdb, only in-frame clones are kept and a portion is missing. The sample has 2 million to 2.5 million clones, 85% to 95% seen once. The receptor was derived from a man younger than 35 in good health. Some clones in this sample may be carry-over from other donors' samples. The sequencing input was naive CD4+ T cells from PBMCs. Subset noted: CD45RA+ positively selected. The chain recombines TRBV9 with TRBJ1-4; D perhaps matches TRBD1 (5 bases). The CDR3 reads CASSGGVGGEKLFF. CDR3 DNA: TGTGCCAGCAGCGGAGGGGTTGGGGGTGAAAAACTGTTTTTT.